Listed below are T cell receptor beta chains from one sample, sequenced in a study of shared clonotypes between healthy human individuals. Repertoires were generated with immunoSEQ multiplex PCR, while TCRdb's copy carries only in-frame clones and drops some. The repertoire has 800,000 to 1,200,000 clones, around three quarters of them found once; the top ten carry approximately 0.5%. Sequenced material: memory CD4+ T cells from PBMCs. These receptor sequences come from a man aged 18 to 29 in good health. Some clones in this sample may be carry-over from other donors' samples. Each CDR3 is given with its conserved first and last residue. The order of the fields is J gene, V gene, D gene, clone size, CDR3 length, CDR3 DNA, CDR3 protein. D genes are given only for firm matches. Size values are once, few and many counts, or a class for expanded clones, and some rows have none.

>TRBJ2-3|TRBV29-1|.|.|14
TGCAGCGTTGAATCGGGCAGGGGTACAGATACGCAGTATTTT
CSVESGRGTDTQYF
>TRBJ2-2|TRBV11-3|.|few|16
TGTGCCAGCAGCTTAGATGGGGGATCGAACACCGGGGAGCTGTTTTTT
CASSLDGGSNTGELFF
>TRBJ2-3|TRBV4-3|.|.|15
TGCGCCAGCAGCCAAGACTTGGACAACACAGATACGCAGTATTTT
CASSQDLDNTDTQYF
>TRBJ1-1|TRBV5-6|TRBD1|.|15
TGTGCCAGCAGCCAGATGACAGGGGGGAACACTGAAGCTTTCTTT
CASSQMTGGNTEAFF
>TRBJ2-2|TRBV11-3|TRBD1|.|15
TGTGCCAGCAGCAATGGACAGGGGAACACCGGGGAGCTGTTTTTT
CASSNGQGNTGELFF
>TRBJ1-5|TRBV19|.|.|18
TGTGCCAGTATGGGTTCACGGACCGGACCGCGGAAGGATCAGCCCCAGCATTTT
CASMGSRTGPRKDQPQHF
>TRBJ2-1|TRBV11-2|.|.|14
TGTGCCAGCAGCTTAGCGTTGGGGGTCACTGAGCAGTTCTTC
CASSLALGVTEQFF
>TRBJ1-2|TRBV6-5|TRBD1|.|15
TGTGCCAGCAGTTACTCGTTGGGCAGGGGGTATGGCTACACCTTC
CASSYSLGRGYGYTF
>TRBJ2-7|TRBV10-3|TRBD2|few|14
TGTGCCATCAGCGGGACTAGCGTATTCTACGAGCAGTACTTC
CAISGTSVFYEQYF
>TRBJ1-3|TRBV5-1|.|.|14
TGCGCCAGCAGTGCCTTGGGGAGCGGGGACACCATATATTTT
CASSALGSGDTIYF
>TRBJ2-1|TRBV7-8|.|.|17
TGTGCCAGCAGCTTAGCGATAGCCCTAGGTGTGTACAATGAGCAGTTCTTC
CASSLAIALGVYNEQFF
>TRBJ2-5|TRBV4-1|.|.|15
TGCGCCAGCAGCCGGAGCCTGGGCAGTCAAGAGACCCAGTACTTC
CASSRSLGSQETQYF
>TRBJ1-2|TRBV6-1|TRBD1|.|14
TGTGCCAGCAGTTTTGACAGGGGGCTATATGGCTACACCTTC
CASSFDRGLYGYTF
>TRBJ2-3|TRBV14|.|.|12
TGTGCCAGCAGTCTTATAGCAGATACGCAGTATTTT
CASSLIADTQYF
>TRBJ1-4|TRBV5-6|.|once|14
TGTGCCAGCAGCTTCGCAGGGGCAGCTGAAAAACTGTTTTTT
CASSFAGAAEKLFF
>TRBJ2-1|TRBV11-2|.|.|15
TGTGCCAGCAGCTTAGAGCACAGGGTCCATCATGAGCAGTTCTTC
CASSLEHRVHHEQFF
>TRBJ2-1|TRBV27|.|.|12
TGTGCCAGCAGGGAGGTTAACAATGAGCAGTTCTTC
CASREVNNEQFF
>TRBJ2-7|TRBV2|.|.|14
TGTGCCAGCACCGAGGGGGGTTTTACCTACGAGCAGTACTTC
CASTEGGFTYEQYF
>TRBJ1-1|TRBV11-2|TRBD1|.|16
TGTGCCAGCAGCTCGGGGGACAGGCAACTTCGGTCTGAAGCTTTCTTT
CASSSGDRQLRSEAFF
>TRBJ2-7|TRBV29-1|.|.|14
TGCAGCGTCACCACCGACCGGATTACCTACGAGCAGTACTTC
CSVTTDRITYEQYF
>TRBJ2-5|TRBV18|.|.|13
TGTGCCAGCTCCACGGACGTACAAGAGACCCAGTACTTC
CASSTDVQETQYF
>TRBJ2-1|TRBV10-2|.|.|13
TGCGCCAGCAGCCCACAGCGCTACAATGAGCAGTTCTTC
CASSPQRYNEQFF
>TRBJ1-5|TRBV4-2|TRBD1|.|16
TGTGCCAGCAGCCTCAAAGATACAGGGGGCAATCAGCCCCAGCATTTT
CASSLKDTGGNQPQHF
>TRBJ1-1|TRBV27|TRBD1|.|13
TGTGCCAGTCGGGACAGGGCGGACACTGAAGCTTTCTTT
CASRDRADTEAFF
>TRBJ1-4|TRBV2|.|.|14
TGTGCCAGCAACTCCAGGGGAAGGGCTGAAAAACTGTTTTTT
CASNSRGRAEKLFF
>TRBJ2-7|TRBV28|TRBD1|.|13
TGTGCCAGCAGACCGGGACAGGCCTACGAGCAGTACTTC
CASRPGQAYEQYF
>TRBJ2-1|TRBV7-3|TRBD2|.|13
TGTGCCAGCAGCTCTCTTGGGAGGGATGAGCAGTTCTTC
CASSSLGRDEQFF
>TRBJ2-1|TRBV5-4|TRBD2|.|15
TGTGCCAGCAGCTTGCGACTAGCGGGAGATAATGAGCAGTTCTTC
CASSLRLAGDNEQFF
>TRBJ1-6|TRBV2|.|.|11
TGTGCCAGCAGGGTCGGTTCACCCCTCCACTTT
CASRVGSPLHF
>TRBJ1-1|TRBV7-2|.|few|13
TGTGCCAGCAGCTTCTTCATGAATGGTGAAGCTTTCTTT
CASSFFMNGEAFF
>TRBJ1-5|TRBV27|.|.|14
TGTGCCAGCAGTTTCGGGCAACCCAATCAGCCCCAGCATTTT
CASSFGQPNQPQHF
>TRBJ1-5|TRBV28|.|.|13
TGTGCCAGCAGGGGGGATCGCAATCAGCCCCAGCATTTT
CASRGDRNQPQHF
>TRBJ2-4|TRBV23-1|.|once|20
TGCGCCAGCAGGATCTGGGTCCCGACGTCGCCCCTGCTAGCCAAAAACATTCAGTACTTC
CASRIWVPTSPLLAKNIQYF
>TRBJ1-2|TRBV7-2|.|.|14
TGTGCCAGCACCCAGGGCGTAGCTAACTATGGCTACACCTTC
CASTQGVANYGYTF
>TRBJ2-1|TRBV7-3|.|.|15
TGTGCCAGCAGCCGATTGCCGCGGGGAGAAGGAGAGCAGTTCTTC
CASSRLPRGEGEQFF
>TRBJ1-5|TRBV7-8|.|.|14
TGTGCCAGCAGCTTAGCGATGCTCAATCAGCCCCAGCATTTT
CASSLAMLNQPQHF